The 9 T cell receptor beta chains below come from one sample, sequenced in a study of blood T cells in healthy people across ages. For the second PCR, which ran for about 7 to 11 cycles, a sample-barcoded 5' primer and a J-beta primer mix were used. TCRdb redid the calling of the 5' RACE reads with MiXCR, one entry per CDR3 protein. The table includes fewer than 1.5 million distinct CDR3 sequences, 42% detected once. Specimen: blood. The receptors here all came from a woman younger than 30 in good health.

This clonotype showed up just once. V gene TRBV20-1 combines with J gene TRBJ2-7; TRBD1 matches 9 bases. Germline CDR1 reads DFQATT; CDR2 reads SNEGSKA (reference sequence). The CDR3 consists of 15 residues. Unmatched junction bases numbered 4, after V lost 1 base and J lost 0 bases. CDR3 residues: CSARATGQGSYEQYF. As DNA, the CDR3 is TGCAGTGCTAGAGCTACGGGACAGGGCTCCTACGAGCAGTACTTC.

The V gene is TRBV6-1, the J gene TRBJ2-1, with 10 bases fitting TRBD2. Germline trimming cut 2 bases from V and 8 bases from J; bases unmatched to any gene: 9. Germline loops: CDR1 MNHNS, CDR2 SASEGT. This CDR3 region has 16 residues. The CDR3: CASSERLAGENHEQFF. CDR3 in DNA: TGTGCCAGCAGTGAACGGCTAGCGGGAGAGAACCATGAGCAGTTCTTC.

The gene calls are TRBV6-6 and TRBJ1-1; TRBD1 is a possible D gene (5 bases). Germline CDR1 MNHNY, CDR2 SVGAGI (reference sequence). Trimming cost V 7 bases and J 4 bases, with 16 bases left between them. This CDR3 spans 14 amino acids. The CDR3 region has the DNA TGTGCCAGCAACTTAAAGGGGCCGGGCACTGAAGCTTTCTTT. Amino acids: CASNLKGPGTEAFF.

The rearrangement joins TRBV3-1 to TRBJ1-5; 11 bases are shared with TRBD1. This CDR3 comprises 16 residues. In germline, CDR1 is LGHDT, CDR2 YNNKEL (reference sequence). Trimming at V came to 1 base and at J to 9 bases, leaving 8 bases not matched to a gene. CDR3 residues: CASSQGGQGAGRPQHF. For the CDR3, the DNA is TGTGCCAGCAGCCAAGGCGGACAGGGGGCCGGTCGGCCCCAGCATTTT.

The sample holds a few counts of this clonotype. The chain employs TRBV15 and TRBJ2-1; TRBD2 aligns across 11 bases. Germline V CDR1 and CDR2: LNHNV, YYDKDF (reference sequence). CDR3 length: 16 amino acids. The V and J ends lost 3 bases and 8 bases, in that order; junction bases with no gene match: 9. In DNA, the CDR3 is TGTGCCACCAGCAGTGAACTAGCGGGAGTAGGCTATGAGCAGTTCTTC. Encoded protein: CATSSELAGVGYEQFF. Based on the CDR3 plus reference TRBV15 and TRBJ2-1, the full variable domain is DAMVIQNPRYQVTQFGKPVTLSCSQTLNHNVMYWYQQKSSQAPKLLFHYYDKDFNNEADTPDNFQSRRPNTSFCFLDIRSPGLGDTAMYLCATSSELAGVGYEQFFGPGTRLTVL.

V is TRBV28 and J is TRBJ2-7; D remains ambiguous. The CDR3 loop spans 14 amino acids. Looked up from germline, CDR1 is MDHEN and CDR2 is SYDVKM. V was clipped by 6 bases and J by 2 bases, with 14 bases between them. This CDR3 is CASRSAEPTYEQYF. The CDR3 DNA reads TGTGCCAGCAGGTCAGCAGAGCCAACCTACGAGCAGTACTTC. Looking up the rest from reference TRBV28 and TRBJ2-7 gives the full variable domain: DVKVTQSSRYLVKRTGEKVFLECVQDMDHENMFWYRQDPGLGLRLIYFSYDVKMKEKGDIPEGYSVSREKKERFSLILESASTNQTSMYLCASRSAEPTYEQYFGPGTRLTVT.

The rearrangement links TRBV20-1 to TRBJ1-1; the D is unclear. The CDR3 is made up of 13 amino acids. CDR1 DFQATT and CDR2 SNEGSKA come from the germline V gene (reference sequence). The CDR3 sequence is CSPGVLGITEAFF. The DNA for the CDR3 is TGCAGCCCTGGGGTATTAGGTATCACTGAAGCTTTCTTT.

This clonotype appeared a single time. This chain uses TRBV2 with TRBJ1-1, with a weak D call TRBD1 (6 bases). From germline, CDR1 is SNHLY and CDR2 FYNNEI. V was pared by 5 bases and J by 8 bases, with 15 bases between. The CDR3 runs 13 residues. CDR3 nucleotides: TGTGCCAGCAGTCGTCAGGGGCCGAGCGAAGCTTTCTTT. Translation: CASSRQGPSEAFF.

This chain links TRBV6-2 or TRBV6-3 with TRBJ2-2; 7 bases are shared with TRBD2. The CDR3 is 17 residues long. Unmatched junction bases numbered 17, after V lost 9 bases and J lost 4 bases. From germline, CDR1 is MNHEY and CDR2 SVGEGT. CDR3 in amino acids: CASYTWGGMKGTGELFF. The DNA of the CDR3 is TGTGCCAGTTACACCTGGGGGGGAATGAAGGGCACCGGGGAGCTGTTTTTT.